Sequencing of this T cell receptor beta chain was carried out in a study of blood T cell repertoires in COVID-19. This clone appeared a few times. Profiling relied on immunoSEQ multiplex PCR, and the TCRdb table lists in-frame clones only, not all of them. Of 64,000 or so clones listed, 82% are singletons. CDR1 is SGHTA, CDR2 FQGNSA, per germline. Trimming shortened V by 3 bases and J by 3 bases, and 14 bases separated the two germline ends. This CDR3 is 16 amino acids long. The clonotype was recovered from a human donor in a cohort sampled during active COVID-19. Input material: peripheral blood. This chain joins TRBV7-2 and TRBJ2-2, with unresolved D. For the CDR3, the DNA is TGTGCCAGCAGCTTTTCAACCGGGTCGTACACCGGGGAGCTGTTTTTT. Translating gives CASSFSTGSYTGELFF.